The next 11 T cell receptor beta chains were all read from a single sample in a study of breast tumors, draining lymph nodes, adjacent tissues. TCRdb reprocessed the multiplex PCR reads via MiXCR and lists one record per CDR3 protein. The data hold 180,000 or so distinct CDR3 sequences, with 30% to 40% observed a single time. The lymph nodes were axillary draining lymph nodes from breast cancer patients. The sample taken for sequencing was axillary lymph node tissue. Receptors were obtained from a female donor with breast cancer. Some clones in this sample may be carry-over from other donors' samples.

A word on this clonotype: A junction end diverges from the germline sequence, so it may reflect a read error. This chain connects TRBV15 to TRBJ1-3, with TRBD1 identical over 9 bases. The CDR3 is 17 amino acids. Germline loops: CDR1 LNHNV, CDR2 YYDKDF (reference sequence). The CDR3 region is CATSAWTGASFGNAIYF. CDR3 sequence (DNA): TGTGCCACCAGCGCTTGGACAGGGGCGAGCTTTGGAAACGCCATATATTTT. Together with reference TRBV15 and TRBJ1-3, the CDR3 gives the full variable domain: DAMVIQNPRYQVTQFGKPVTLSCSQTLNHNVMYWYQQKSSQAPKLLFHYYDKDFNNEADTPDNFQSRRPNTSFCFLDIRSPGLGDTAMYLCATSAWTGASFGNAIYFGEGSWLTVV.

About this clonotype itself: A read error may explain this, as a much larger clone is one base away. Because it lacks the conserved phenylalanine or tryptophan at the end, this CDR3 is likely a read error. The J gene is TRBJ2-1, the V gene TRBV13; D perhaps matches TRBD2 (5 bases). Germline V CDR1 and CDR2: PRHDT, FYEKMQ (reference sequence). The CDR3 length is 13 residues. Trimming removed 0 bases from V and 7 bases from J, with 7 bases in between. CDR3 sequence reads: CASSLGPGNEQFL. Written as DNA, the CDR3 is TGTGCCAGCAGCTTAGGCCCGGGGAATGAGCAGTTCCTC.

This clonotype has a count of ten or more. The rearrangement joins TRBV19 to TRBJ1-2; D is perhaps TRBD1 (5 bases). The CDR3 extends over 16 amino acids. Germline V CDR1 and CDR2: LNHDA, SQIVND (reference sequence). V lost 5 bases, J lost 5 bases, and 21 bases lay in between. The CDR3 is CASSSALGRISYGYTF. As DNA, the CDR3 is TGTGCCAGTAGTTCAGCCTTGGGACGGATCTCTTATGGCTACACCTTC.

This clonotype came up many times. The genes are TRBV5-5 and TRBJ1-2, with 7 positions matching TRBD1. Germline CDR1 reads SGHKS; CDR2 reads YYEKEE (reference sequence). Trimming removed 4 bases from V and 2 bases from J; junction bases left unmatched: 8. This CDR3 is built from 15 residues. The CDR3 DNA follows: TGTGCCAGCAGCGCTGGGACAGTTCTAAACTATGGCTACACCTTC. It yields the protein CASSAGTVLNYGYTF. The variable domain in full, with the rest retrieved from reference TRBV5-5 and TRBJ1-2, is DAGVTQSPTHLIKTRGQQVTLRCSPISGHKSVSWYQQVLGQGPQFIFQYYEKEERGRGNFPDRFSARQFPNYSSELNVNALLLGDSALYLCASSAGTVLNYGYTFGSGTRLTVV.

This clonotype has a count of ten or more. The V gene is TRBV28, the J gene TRBJ2-7; 7 nucleotides agree with TRBD1. The CDR3 runs 12 residues. Germline V lookup: CDR1 MDHEN, CDR2 SYDVKM. With V trimmed by 3 bases and J by 6 bases, 2 bases remained unmatched. The CDR3 is CASSLTGFEQYF. CDR3 sequence (DNA): TGTGCCAGCAGTTTGACAGGGTTCGAGCAGTACTTC.

This clonotype was seen repeatedly, ten times or more. This chain links TRBV19 with TRBJ2-5; D possibly corresponds to TRBD2 (6 bases). This CDR3 spans 12 amino acids. Trimming removed 3 bases at V and 7 bases at J, with 9 bases between. Per the germline V gene, CDR1 is LNHDA and CDR2 is SQIVND (reference sequence). The CDR3 DNA is TGTGCCAGTAGTATGGGGCGGGGGACCCAGTACTTC. Its translation is CASSMGRGTQYF.

This clonotype was recorded many times. The chain carries TRBV10-2 and TRBJ1-5, with D possibly matching TRBD1 (5 bases). Trimming cost V 4 bases and J 0 bases, with 10 bases left between them. Germline V gene lookup returns CDR1 WSHSY and CDR2 SAAADI. CDR3 size: 15 residues. The CDR3 region has the DNA TGCGCCAGCAGTGGACAGTCTTATAGCAATCAGCCCCAGCATTTT. Translating it yields CASSGQSYSNQPQHF.

The chain has TRBV4-3 and TRBJ2-5; 10 nucleotides line up with TRBD2. The V gene's germline CDR1 is LGHNA and CDR2 YSLEER. This CDR3 is 16 amino acids long. The J segment lost 5 bases and the V segment lost 5 bases, leaving 11 bases of the junction unmatched. The CDR3 region is CASSGRGLSGGETQYF. For the CDR3, the DNA is TGCGCCAGCAGCGGCCGGGGTCTTAGCGGGGGGGAGACCCAGTACTTC.

This clonotype was counted ten times or more. The gene calls are TRBV3-1 and TRBJ2-3; D may be TRBD1 (6 bases). Trimming pared 4 bases from V and 4 bases from J, leaving 18 bases between. The length of the CDR3 is 16 residues. Germline V gene data show CDR1 as LGHDT and CDR2 as YNNKEL (reference sequence). CDR3 region: CASSPLGRGGSDTQYF. As DNA, the CDR3 is TGTGCCAGCAGCCCCCTCGGGCGAGGGGGTTCAGATACGCAGTATTTT.

This clonotype has a count of ten or more. The chain employs TRBV11-1 and TRBJ2-5, with 12 positions matching TRBD2. Germline V gene sequence: CDR1 SGHAT, CDR2 FQDESV (reference sequence). V was clipped by 5 bases and J by 2 bases; unmatched bases: 12. The CDR3 is made up of 18 amino acids. CDR3 coding DNA: TGTGCCAGCAGCCCCTCAGGCCTGACTAGCGGGAGTCAAGAGACCCAGTACTTC. This translates into CASSPSGLTSGSQETQYF.

In the case of this clonotype: Possible read error: a much larger clone is one base away. This chain connects TRBV12-3 or TRBV12-4 to TRBJ2-1, with TRBD2 matching over 10 bases. CDR3 size: 18 residues. After removal of 3 bases from V and 2 bases from J, the junction contained 10 bases not matched to a gene. Written as DNA, the CDR3 is TGTGCCAGCAGTTTTTGGAGCGGGGGGGCCGGGCCCTACAATGAGCAGTTCTTC. Translating gives CASSFWSGGAGPYNEQFF.